These 12 T cell receptor beta chains share one sample of origin, sequenced in a study of identical twins. TCRdb used MiXCR to reprocess the 5' RACE reads, holding one entry per CDR3 protein. The sample includes roughly 770,000 distinct CDR3 sequences, roughly 18% seen only once; the top ten take about 12%. These data were likewise used in another study, on T cells expressing NK-cell markers.

The sample comprised PBMCs. Receptor source: a woman aged 18-29 years in good health.

The V call is TRBV20-1, the J call TRBJ2-5; the match to TRBD2 covers 9 bases. The germline V gene has CDR1 DFQATT and CDR2 SNEGSKA (reference sequence). Trimming took 0 bases from V and 5 from J; bases not matched to a gene: 7. This CDR3 region has 15 residues. Here the CDR3 DNA reads TGCAGTGCTAGAGATTTTGCGGGGGGGCGGGAGACCCAGTACTTC. Amino acid sequence: CSARDFAGGRETQYF.

This clonotype was observed a handful of times. The rearrangement uses TRBV10-3 and TRBJ2-2, with TRBD2 matching over 11 bases. There are 16 residues in the CDR3. V trimming: 5 bases; J trimming: 4 bases; junction bases outside the gene matches: 6. The germline V gene encodes CDR1 ENHRY and CDR2 SYGVKD. The DNA of the CDR3 is TGTGCCATCAGTCACGGGACTAGCGGACCCACCGGGGAGCTGTTTTTT. Its protein product is CAISHGTSGPTGELFF.

The sample holds many counts of this clonotype. The CDR3 region has the DNA TGCGCCAGCAGCGAAGGGACAGGGAGCTCCTACAATGAGCAGTTCTTC. Its translation: CASSEGTGSSYNEQFF. The V and J genes are TRBV5-1 and TRBJ2-1, with TRBD1 identical over 9 bases. Unmatched junction bases numbered 5, after V lost 4 bases and J lost 0 bases. This CDR3 contains 16 residues. Germline assignment: CDR1 SGHRS and CDR2 YFSETQ.

The V and J genes are TRBV5-1 and TRBJ2-5, with D uncertain. In germline, CDR1 is SGHRS, CDR2 YFSETQ. The CDR3 extends over 15 amino acids. Trimming removed 0 bases from V and 2 bases from J, with 11 bases in between. The CDR3 region has the DNA TGCGCCAGCAGCTTGGAAGCAGCCTTTCAAGAGACCCAGTACTTC. This sequence encodes CASSLEAAFQETQYF.

This clonotype occurred a few times. V is TRBV7-9 and J is TRBJ1-4; maybe TRBD1 (5 bases). V lost 2 bases and J lost 5, with 12 bases in between. Per germline, CDR1 SEHNR and CDR2 FQNEAQ (reference sequence). This CDR3 contains 15 residues. The CDR3 is CASSLMSPGNEKLFF. The CDR3 DNA sequence: TGTGCCAGCAGCTTAATGTCGCCAGGGAATGAAAAACTGTTTTTT.

This clonotype was picked up a small number of times. The genes are TRBV20-1 and TRBJ2-1, with D uncertain. This CDR3 spans 11 amino acids. Trimming took off 6 bases at V and 5 bases at J, with 8 bases between the two ends. Germline V CDR1 and CDR2: DFQATT, SNEGSKA (reference sequence). CDR3: CSAAGHNEQFF. CDR3 nucleotide sequence: TGCAGTGCGGCTGGGCACAATGAGCAGTTCTTC.

V and J are TRBV20-1 and TRBJ2-2; weak D call: TRBD1 (6 bases). The CDR3 sequence is 16 residues long. Germline lookup yields CDR1 DFQATT and CDR2 SNEGSKA (reference sequence). V was trimmed by 4 bases and J by 4 bases, leaving 19 bases between them. Written as DNA, the CDR3 is TGCAGTGCTACCAAGCGTAGGGGGTCGGTCACCGGGGAGCTGTTTTTT. Translation: CSATKRRGSVTGELFF.

This clonotype was detected only a few times. The chain employs TRBV11-3 and TRBJ2-2; TRBD2 matches 12 bases. The CDR3 is 17 amino acids. Trimming removed 6 bases from V and 2 bases from J; junction bases left unmatched: 7. The germline CDR1 and CDR2 sequences are SGHNT and YENEEA. The DNA of the CDR3 is TGTGCCAGCAGTCTACGGACTAGCGGGGATAACACCGGGGAGCTGTTTTTT. It is translated as CASSLRTSGDNTGELFF.

This clonotype showed up just a few times. The chain combines TRBV20-1 with TRBJ1-2; D not resolved. CDR3 length: 11 residues. The V end was cut by 4 bases, the J end by 4 bases, with 7 bases between. Germline values: CDR1 DFQATT, CDR2 SNEGSKA (reference sequence). CDR3 DNA: TGCAGTGCTACTGGTCCCTATGGCTACACCTTC. It yields the protein CSATGPYGYTF.

This clonotype was counted a single time. The V call is TRBV29-1, the J call TRBJ2-7; tentatively, D is TRBD2 (5 bases). The CDR3 runs 14 residues. Trimming cost V 4 bases and J 5 bases, with 18 bases left between them. In germline, CDR1 is SQVTM, CDR2 ANQGSEA. CDR3 sequence (DNA): TGCAGCGTTGCCCTTCCTCTAGCAACCCACGAGCAGTACTTC. It translates to CSVALPLATHEQYF.

With respect to this clonotype: The junction shows a germline mismatch at one end, possibly a read error. The chain carries TRBV19 and TRBJ1-6; D might be TRBD1 (5 bases). The CDR3 spans 15 residues. Germline V gives CDR1 LNHDA, CDR2 SQIVND (reference sequence). As DNA, the CDR3 is TGTGCCAGTAACGCGGAGGGACGGATCAATTCACACCTCCACTTT. Its translation is CASNAEGRINSHLHF.

The chain carries TRBV5-1 and TRBJ2-7; 7 nucleotides align to TRBD2. The CDR3 sequence is 16 residues long. The J segment lost 3 bases and the V segment lost 4 bases, leaving 13 bases of the junction unmatched. Germline V gene sequence: CDR1 SGHRS, CDR2 YFSETQ. The CDR3 sequence: CASSRHRSGENYEQYF. CDR3 nucleotides: TGCGCCAGCAGCCGGCACCGAAGCGGGGAAAACTACGAGCAGTACTTC.